Below are 28 T cell receptor beta chains sequenced from a single sample in a study of blood T cells in healthy people across ages. Through a sample-barcoded 5' primer and a J-beta primer mix, a second PCR was run for roughly 6 to 12 cycles. TCRdb passed the 5' RACE reads through MiXCR, listing each CDR3 protein once. The sample lists 1,500,000 or so distinct CDR3 sequences; approximately 60% were seen once. Sequences were obtained from blood. These receptors all stem from a man between 18 and 35 years old in good health.

The rearrangement uses TRBV12-3 or TRBV12-4 and TRBJ2-3; weak D call: TRBD2 (7 bases). V was cut by 6 bases and J by 6 bases, with 25 bases left in between. The CDR3 length is 17 residues. CDR3 residues: CASRPGLPLKRGDTQYF. The CDR3 bases are TGTGCCAGCAGGCCGGGACTACCACTCAAAAGGGGGGATACGCAGTATTTT.

This chain links TRBV27 with TRBJ2-4; D ambiguous. V lost 4 bases to trimming and J lost 0 bases, with 7 bases between them. Germline CDR1 is MNHEY and CDR2 is SMNVEV (reference sequence). This CDR3 has 14 amino acids. The CDR3 region is CASSSYIAKNIQYF. CDR3 bases: TGTGCCAGCAGTTCGTACATAGCCAAAAACATTCAGTACTTC.

This clonotype showed up just once. The V call is TRBV6-6, the J call TRBJ2-7; D uncertain. The CDR3 runs 13 residues. Trimming took 6 bases from V and 9 from J, leaving 18 bases between them. The germline CDR1 and CDR2 sequences are MNHNY and SVGAGI (reference sequence). The chain's CDR3 is CASRERTKTGQYF. CDR3 sequence (DNA): TGTGCCAGCAGAGAACGGACCAAGACGGGGCAGTACTTC.

The chain combines TRBV2 with TRBJ2-3; 12 bases line up with TRBD2. The V and J ends lost 8 bases and 5 bases, in that order; junction bases with no gene match: 5. The CDR3 length is 14 residues. Germline V gives CDR1 SNHLY, CDR2 FYNNEI. The CDR3 here is CASRLAGGRDTQYF. DNA for the CDR3: TGTGCCAGCCGGCTAGCGGGGGGGAGAGATACGCAGTATTTT.

V gene TRBV19 combines with J gene TRBJ2-1, with D perhaps TRBD2 (6 bases). Germline V lookup: CDR1 LNHDA, CDR2 SQIVND (reference sequence). The CDR3 loop spans 15 amino acids. Trimming pared 5 bases from V and 5 bases from J, leaving 16 bases between. CDR3 DNA sequence: TGTGCCAGTAGTCCATCCGGGGAGGCGGACAATGAGCAGTTCTTC. It encodes CASSPSGEADNEQFF.

The rearrangement links TRBV6-5 to TRBJ2-3; D not resolved. CDR1 is MNHEY, CDR2 SVGAGI, per germline. V was trimmed by 0 bases and J by 6 bases, leaving 7 bases between them. The CDR3 has 13 residues. The CDR3 region has the DNA TGTGCCAGCAGTTACTCGATCGGGGATACGCAGTATTTT. It encodes CASSYSIGDTQYF.

As DNA, the CDR3 is TGCAGTGCTAGAGATAAGGAGGGAGACTACAATGAGCAGTTCTTC. Translated, it gives CSARDKEGDYNEQFF. The V call is TRBV20-1, the J call TRBJ2-1; D is possibly TRBD2 (6 bases). The CDR3 has 15 amino acids. The V gene's germline CDR1 is DFQATT and CDR2 SNEGSKA (reference sequence). V lost 0 bases to trimming and J lost 3 bases, with 12 bases between them.

The CDR3 DNA follows: TGTGCCAGCAGCCAACGACCCTCTAGCGGACGCAACGGGAATGAGCAGTTCTTC. Its translation: CASSQRPSSGRNGNEQFF. V usage is TRBV4-2 and J usage is TRBJ2-1, with 7 bases identical to TRBD2. Trimming took 2 bases from V and 7 from J; bases not matched to a gene: 17. CDR1 is LGHNA, CDR2 YNFKEQ, per germline. The CDR3 runs 18 residues.

V gene TRBV6-6 combines with J gene TRBJ2-3; D is perhaps TRBD1 (6 bases). CDR3 length: 16 residues. Germline loops: CDR1 MNHNY, CDR2 SVGAGI (reference sequence). V was pared by 2 bases and J by 3 bases, with 15 bases between. In DNA, the CDR3 is TGTGCCAGCAGTTACCTTGGGGGCCAAGGGACAGATACGCAGTATTTT. It is translated as CASSYLGGQGTDTQYF.

This clonotype occurred a few times. V is TRBV7-2 and J is TRBJ2-1; no clear D. This CDR3 region has 14 residues. V gave up 5 bases and J gave up 4 bases, with 12 bases separating them. The V gene's germline CDR1 is SGHTA and CDR2 FQGNSA. The CDR3 region is CASSQDGRYNEQFF. The CDR3 bases are TGTGCCAGCAGCCAAGACGGAAGATACAATGAGCAGTTCTTC.

Worth noting for this clonotype: At one of its ends the junction is not consistent with the germline gene, which may arise from a read error. The V gene is TRBV20-1, the J gene TRBJ2-1; D remains unclear. The CDR3 spans 12 residues. Germline CDR1 reads DFQATT; CDR2 reads SNEGSKA (reference sequence). CDR3 protein: CSASKGYSEQFF. CDR3 coding DNA: TGCAGTGCTAGTAAGGGATACAGTGAGCAGTTCTTC.

The chain uses TRBV3-1 and TRBJ2-6, with TRBD2 matching over 8 bases. Germline assignment: CDR1 LGHDT and CDR2 YNNKEL (reference sequence). Trimming removed 0 bases from V and 3 bases from J; junction bases left unmatched: 10. The CDR3 has 19 residues. In nucleotides, the CDR3 is TGTGCCAGCAGCCAAGATCTCTCGGGAGGGCTTTATGGGGCCAACGTCCTGACTTTC. It yields the protein CASSQDLSGGLYGANVLTF.

The chain recombines TRBV7-2 with TRBJ2-1; weak D call: TRBD1 (5 bases). The germline V gene encodes CDR1 SGHTA and CDR2 FQGNSA. Trimming cost V 6 bases and J 3 bases, with 12 bases left between them. The CDR3 runs 14 residues. CDR3 loop: CASRAETVYNEQFF. In DNA, the CDR3 is TGTGCCAGCAGAGCAGAGACAGTCTACAATGAGCAGTTCTTC.

The J gene is TRBJ2-5, the V gene TRBV29-1, with no clear D. The V end lost 7 bases, the J end lost 5 bases, and 11 bases lay between the germline ends. Germline loops: CDR1 SQVTM, CDR2 ANQGSEA. The CDR3 covers 11 residues. The CDR3 sequence is CSAAVLETQYF. CDR3 coding DNA: TGCAGCGCCGCGGTATTGGAGACCCAGTACTTC.

The count of this clonotype is one. A read error may be the cause here, since a much bigger clone is one base away. The rearrangement joins TRBV5-1 to TRBJ2-3; D remains unclear. The CDR3 is 16 residues long. CDR1 and CDR2 (germline): SGHRS, YFSETQ. The CDR3 loop reads CTSSLDGSRLAHTQYF. The DNA of the CDR3 is TGCACCAGCAGCTTGGATGGCAGCCGCCTCGCCCATACGCAGTATTTT.

This chain uses TRBV10-3 with TRBJ2-4; 9 bases are a match to TRBD1. Germline V gene sequence: CDR1 ENHRY, CDR2 SYGVKD. Trimming removed 2 bases from V and 8 bases from J; junction bases left unmatched: 4. The length of the CDR3 is 14 residues. The CDR3 spells CAISERDREDIQYF. CDR3 in DNA: TGTGCCATCAGTGAGAGGGACAGGGAAGACATTCAGTACTTC.

The chain recombines TRBV29-1 with TRBJ1-2; 9 bases are a match to TRBD1. The junction had 10 bases not matched to a gene; V was cut back by 4 bases and J by 1 base. CDR1 SQVTM and CDR2 ANQGSEA come from the germline V gene. The CDR3 has 16 amino acids. CDR3 amino acids: CSVVPAGTGRNYGYTF. The CDR3 coding sequence is TGCAGCGTTGTCCCAGCCGGGACAGGGCGTAACTATGGCTACACCTTC.

The chain employs TRBV7-2 and TRBJ2-1; D is ambiguous. Germline V lookup: CDR1 SGHTA, CDR2 FQGNSA. The CDR3 covers 17 residues. The ends were cut back, 2 bases at V and 9 bases at J, with 23 bases in the middle. CDR3 sequence (DNA): TGTGCCAGCAGCTTACTATTAAGGGCTAACGTACTTGCTGAGCAGTTCTTC. As protein: CASSLLLRANVLAEQFF.

About this clonotype itself: A junction end diverges from the germline sequence, so it may reflect a read error. V usage is TRBV12-3 or TRBV12-4 and J usage is TRBJ2-5; TRBD2 aligns across 8 bases. CDR3 length equals 15 residues. The CDR3: CASTLGGGSQETQYF. The DNA of the CDR3 is TGTGCCAGCACTTTAGGCGGGGGGTCACAAGAGACCCAGTACTTC.

This clonotype was observed a single time. The gene calls are TRBV6-5 and TRBJ2-7, with D uncertain. Germline V lookup: CDR1 MNHEY, CDR2 SVGAGI. Deletions cut 2 bases from V and 0 bases from J, with 14 bases between. The CDR3 sequence is 16 residues long. CDR3 residues: CASSYAATRSSYEQYF. DNA for the CDR3: TGTGCCAGCAGTTACGCGGCGACAAGGAGCTCCTACGAGCAGTACTTC.

This sequence joins TRBV7-9 and TRBJ2-3; possibly TRBD1 or TRBD2 for D (5 bases each). Deletions cut 5 bases from V and 1 base from J, with 13 bases between. Germline assignment: CDR1 SEHNR and CDR2 FQNEAQ (reference sequence). The CDR3 runs 15 residues. The CDR3: CASSTGPKGTDTQYF. The CDR3, as DNA: TGTGCCAGCAGCACGGGACCAAAGGGCACAGATACGCAGTATTTT.

The chain is built from TRBV28 and TRBJ2-7; D might be TRBD2 (6 bases). The CDR3 loop spans 15 amino acids. CDR1 is MDHEN, CDR2 SYDVKM, per germline. Trimming stripped 5 bases from V and 4 bases from J, with 18 bases between. The chain's CDR3 is CASSPPSSGEYEQYF. The DNA of the CDR3 is TGTGCCAGCAGTCCCCCTTCTTCGGGGGAATACGAGCAGTACTTC.

On this clonotype: The junction departs from germline at one end; a sequencing error may be responsible. This chain uses TRBV7-2 with TRBJ2-3, with D perhaps matching TRBD2 (5 bases). Germline V gene sequence: CDR1 SGHTA, CDR2 FQGNSA. The CDR3 is 17 amino acids. CDR3 in amino acids: CASSLKRPLEGTDMQYF. The CDR3 coding sequence is TGTGCCAGCAGCTTAAAGCGCCCTCTAGAGGGCACAGATATGCAGTATTTT. Supplemented by reference TRBV7-2 and TRBJ2-3, the full variable domain reads GAGVSQSPSNKVTEKGKDVELRCDPISGHTALYWYRQSLGQGLEFLIYFQGNSAPDKSGLPSDRFSAERTGGSVSTLTIQRTQQEDSAVYLCASSLKRPLEGTDMQYFGPGTRLTVL.

The chain carries TRBV29-1 and TRBJ1-1, with 11 bases aligning to TRBD1. CDR1 is SQVTM, CDR2 ANQGSEA, per germline. The junction had 14 bases not matched to a gene; V was cut back by 1 base and J by 1 base. The CDR3 totals 19 residues. CDR3 protein: CSVEGLTGDRGYWNTEAFF. The CDR3 region has the DNA TGCAGCGTTGAAGGACTGACGGGGGACAGGGGGTATTGGAACACTGAAGCTTTCTTT.

This clonotype occurred a few times. The chain joins TRBV7-9 to TRBJ2-5; possible D gene TRBD1, 5 bases. TRBJ2-7 matches the DNA end more closely, so the J call is doubtful. Per the germline V gene, CDR1 is SEHNR and CDR2 is FQNEAQ (reference sequence). CDR3 length equals 12 residues. CDR3 bases: TGTGCCAACGGCCCAGGGTCAGACGAGCAGTACTTC. This sequence encodes CANGPGSDEQYF.

The gene calls are TRBV11-2 and TRBJ2-7; 8 bases align to TRBD1. This CDR3 comprises 13 residues. After removal of 5 bases from V and 10 bases from J, the junction contained 10 bases not matched to a gene. Germline CDR1 SGHAT, CDR2 FQNNGV. CDR3 in DNA: TGTGCCAGCAGCCCCCCGGGACAGGTGATCCAGTACTTC. This encodes CASSPPGQVIQYF.

This clonotype was detected a few times. CDR3 in amino acids: CASSFVTGPFSYEQYF. CDR3 coding DNA: TGTGCCAGCAGTTTTGTGACGGGCCCATTCTCCTACGAGCAGTACTTC. The rearrangement links TRBV12-3 or TRBV12-4 to TRBJ2-7; D is uncertain. V lost 3 bases and J lost 0, with 15 bases in between. CDR3 length: 16 amino acids.

The rearrangement joins TRBV4-2 to TRBJ2-2; TRBD2 aligns across 8 bases. Trimming cost V 0 bases and J 1 base; bases outside gene matches: 4. This CDR3 spans 17 amino acids. CDR1 is LGHNA and CDR2 is YNFKEQ in the germline V gene. The CDR3 sequence: CASSQDRGGKNTGELFF. The CDR3 nucleotides are TGTGCCAGCAGCCAAGATCGGGGGGGCAAGAACACCGGGGAGCTGTTTTTT.